Shown below are 11 T cell receptor beta chains from a single sample sequenced in a study of T cell responses to AZD1222 COVID-19 vaccine. The assay was immunoSEQ multiplex PCR, and TCRdb's table has in-frame clones only and misses some. The sample includes 90,000 to 120,000 clones, roughly nine tenths of them seen just once. The sequencing here drew on peripheral blood, taken on day 0 of AZD1222 vaccination. The receptor source for this set is an adult in good health.

The J gene is TRBJ2-1, the V gene TRBV27, with a tentative D call TRBD1 (5 bases). Germline V gene lookup returns CDR1 MNHEY and CDR2 SMNVEV (reference sequence). V was pared by 9 bases and J by 7 bases, with 19 bases between. CDR3 length: 14 amino acids. The CDR3 region has the DNA TGTGCCAGTCTCCCAAGGGGCCACGGTAATGAGCAGTTCTTC. Protein: CASLPRGHGNEQFF.

V and J are TRBV6-5 and TRBJ2-7, with D possibly being TRBD1 (5 bases). CDR1 is MNHEY and CDR2 is SVGAGI in the germline V gene. V lost 7 bases, J lost 2 bases, and 12 bases lay in between. The CDR3 is 13 amino acids. The CDR3 loop is CASTIGVTYEQYF. The DNA of the CDR3 is TGTGCCAGCACAATAGGGGTTACCTACGAGCAGTACTTC.

This chain joins TRBV15 and TRBJ1-1; a weak D match, TRBD1 (5 bases). Germline V gene data show CDR1 as LNHNV and CDR2 as YYDKDF (reference sequence). Trimming removed 0 bases at V and 4 bases at J, with 12 bases between. CDR3 size: 15 residues. CDR3 in amino acids: CATSRDKGTTTEAFF. The DNA for the CDR3 is TGTGCCACCAGCAGAGACAAGGGGACTACCACTGAAGCTTTCTTT.

In nucleotides, the CDR3 is TGTGCCAGCAGCTCGGGACTATATTCTAATGAAAAACTGTTTTTT. It codes for CASSSGLYSNEKLFF. J is TRBJ1-4 and V is TRBV11-2; weak D call: TRBD1 (5 bases). Per germline, CDR1 SGHAT and CDR2 FQNNGV. The ends were cut back, 4 bases at V and 3 bases at J, with 12 bases in the middle. This CDR3 is built from 15 residues.

The genes are TRBV30 and TRBJ1-5; D gene unclear. CDR3 length: 13 residues. V dropped 1 base and J dropped 4 bases, with 8 bases sitting between them. Per the germline V gene, CDR1 is GTSNPN and CDR2 is SVGIG (reference sequence). For the CDR3, the DNA is TGTGCCTGGAGTGGAGGAATAAATCAGCCCCAGCATTTT. Translating it yields CAWSGGINQPQHF.

This sequence joins TRBV6-5 and TRBJ1-4; D is ambiguous. This CDR3 has 15 amino acids. The germline V gene has CDR1 MNHEY and CDR2 SVGAGI. The ends were cut back, 0 bases at V and 0 bases at J, with 5 bases in the middle. CDR3 sequence: CASSYSPTTNEKLFF. The CDR3 coding sequence is TGTGCCAGCAGTTACTCTCCGACAACTAATGAAAAACTGTTTTTT.

The chain has TRBV5-5 and TRBJ2-7; 7 positions match TRBD2. CDR1 SGHKS and CDR2 YYEKEE come from the germline V gene (reference sequence). The CDR3 runs 16 residues. V shed 6 bases, J shed 2 bases, and the junction held 14 bases outside the gene matches. As DNA, the CDR3 is TGTGCCAGCACCCCCCGGGAGAGGCTAGCGGCCTACGAGCAGTACTTC. The encoded protein is CASTPRERLAAYEQYF.

V and J are TRBV5-1 and TRBJ2-5; tentative D call: TRBD2 (6 bases). Germline lookup yields CDR1 SGHRS and CDR2 YFSETQ. V lost 2 bases to trimming and J lost 5 bases, with 16 bases between them. This CDR3 is built from 15 residues. The CDR3 bases are TGCGCCAGCAGCTTAAACCGGGAGTGGGGGGAGACCCAGTACTTC. Protein: CASSLNREWGETQYF. Variable domain in full (rest from reference TRBV5-1 and TRBJ2-5): KAGVTQTPRYLIKTRGQQVTLSCSPISGHRSVSWYQQTPGQGLQFLFEYFSETQRNKGNFPGRFSGRQFSNSRSEMNVSTLELGDSALYLCASSLNREWGETQYFGPGTRLLVL.

This clone was seen a single time. The rearrangement links TRBV18 to TRBJ1-2; D remains ambiguous. The germline gives CDR1 KGHSH, CDR2 LQKENI. Trimming removed 3 bases at V and 3 bases at J, with 8 bases between. This CDR3 region has 13 residues. DNA for the CDR3: TGTGCCAGCTCACCTCGCACAGACTATGGCTACACCTTC. This codes for CASSPRTDYGYTF.

This CDR3 reads CASTSQGQSYGYTF. For the CDR3, the DNA is TGTGCCAGTACCTCCCAGGGGCAGTCCTATGGCTACACCTTC. V and J are TRBV19 and TRBJ1-2; maybe TRBD1 (6 bases). The CDR3 totals 14 residues. Germline V gene lookup returns CDR1 LNHDA and CDR2 SQIVND (reference sequence). The V end was cut by 7 bases, the J end by 4 bases, with 16 bases between.

J is TRBJ2-1 and V is TRBV6-2 or TRBV6-3; 7 bases are a match to TRBD2. Trimming at V came to 2 bases and at J to 10 bases, leaving 11 bases not matched to a gene. Germline V gene lookup returns CDR1 MNHEY and CDR2 SVGEGT. The CDR3 spans 15 residues. The CDR3: CASSYGREWVGEQFF. CDR3 sequence (DNA): TGTGCCAGCAGTTACGGGAGGGAGTGGGTTGGGGAGCAGTTCTTC.